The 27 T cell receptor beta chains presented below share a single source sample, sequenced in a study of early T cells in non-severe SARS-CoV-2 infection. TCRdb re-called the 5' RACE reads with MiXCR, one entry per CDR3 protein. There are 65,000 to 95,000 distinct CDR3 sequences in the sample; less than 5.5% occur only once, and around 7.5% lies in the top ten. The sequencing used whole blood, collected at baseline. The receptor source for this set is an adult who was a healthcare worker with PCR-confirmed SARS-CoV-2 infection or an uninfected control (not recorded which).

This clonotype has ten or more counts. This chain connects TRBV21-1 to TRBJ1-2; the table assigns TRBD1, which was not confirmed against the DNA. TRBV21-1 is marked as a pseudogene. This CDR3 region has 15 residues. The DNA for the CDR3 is TGTGCCAGCAGCAAAGCCCGGGACGGTTTCTATGGCTACACCTTC. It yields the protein CASSKARDGFYGYTF.

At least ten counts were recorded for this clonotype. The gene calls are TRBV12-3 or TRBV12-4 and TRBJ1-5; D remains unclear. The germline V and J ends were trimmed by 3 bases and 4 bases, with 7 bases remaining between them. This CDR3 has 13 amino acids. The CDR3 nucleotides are TGTGCCAGCAGTTTGACCGAGAATCAGCCCCAGCATTTT. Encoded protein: CASSLTENQPQHF.

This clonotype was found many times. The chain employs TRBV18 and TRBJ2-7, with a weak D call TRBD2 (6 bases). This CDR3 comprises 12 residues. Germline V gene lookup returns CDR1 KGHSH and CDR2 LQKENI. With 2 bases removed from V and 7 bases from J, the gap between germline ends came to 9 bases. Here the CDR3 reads CASSPGAGEQYF. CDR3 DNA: TGTGCCAGCTCACCAGGGGCGGGGGAGCAGTACTTC.

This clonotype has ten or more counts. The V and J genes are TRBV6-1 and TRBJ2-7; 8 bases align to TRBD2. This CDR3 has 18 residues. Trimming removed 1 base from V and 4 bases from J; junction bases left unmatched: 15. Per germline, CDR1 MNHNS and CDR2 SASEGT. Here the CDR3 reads CASSEGPGSGTFWYEQYF. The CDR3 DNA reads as TGTGCCAGCAGTGAAGGTCCCGGTAGCGGGACTTTCTGGTACGAGCAGTACTTC.

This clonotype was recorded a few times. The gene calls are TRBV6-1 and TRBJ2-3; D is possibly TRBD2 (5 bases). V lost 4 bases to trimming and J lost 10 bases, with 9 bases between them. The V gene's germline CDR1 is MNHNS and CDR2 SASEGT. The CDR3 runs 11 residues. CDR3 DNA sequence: TGTGCCAGCAGTGCACTAGTCTCGCAGTATTTT. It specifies CASSALVSQYF.

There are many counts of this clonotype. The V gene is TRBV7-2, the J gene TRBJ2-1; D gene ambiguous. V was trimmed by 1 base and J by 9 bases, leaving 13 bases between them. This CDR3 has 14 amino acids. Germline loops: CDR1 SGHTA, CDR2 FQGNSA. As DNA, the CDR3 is TGTGCCAGCAGCTTAGTCCCGGCCGCCAGTGAGCAGTTCTTC. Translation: CASSLVPAASEQFF.

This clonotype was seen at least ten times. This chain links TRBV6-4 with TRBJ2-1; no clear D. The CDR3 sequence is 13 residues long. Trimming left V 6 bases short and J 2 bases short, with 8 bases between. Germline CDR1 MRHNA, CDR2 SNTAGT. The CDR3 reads CASSRTAYNEQFF. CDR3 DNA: TGTGCCAGCAGCCGGACCGCCTACAATGAGCAGTTCTTC.

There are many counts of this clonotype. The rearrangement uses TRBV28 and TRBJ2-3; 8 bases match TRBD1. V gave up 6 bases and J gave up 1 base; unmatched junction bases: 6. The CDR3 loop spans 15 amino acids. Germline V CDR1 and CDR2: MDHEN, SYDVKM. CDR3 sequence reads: CASSPQDRGTDTQYF. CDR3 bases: TGTGCCAGCAGCCCCCAGGACAGGGGCACAGATACGCAGTATTTT.

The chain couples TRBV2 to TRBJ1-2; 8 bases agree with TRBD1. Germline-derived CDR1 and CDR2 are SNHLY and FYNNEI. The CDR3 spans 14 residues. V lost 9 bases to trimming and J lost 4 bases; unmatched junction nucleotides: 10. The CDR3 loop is CASGPGQGAYGYTF. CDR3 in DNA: TGTGCCAGTGGACCAGGGCAGGGGGCCTATGGCTACACCTTC.

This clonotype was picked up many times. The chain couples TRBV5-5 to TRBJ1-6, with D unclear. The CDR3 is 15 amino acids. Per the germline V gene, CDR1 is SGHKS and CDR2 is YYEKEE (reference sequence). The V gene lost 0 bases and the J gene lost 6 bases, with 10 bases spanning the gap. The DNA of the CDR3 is TGTGCCAGCAGCTTGGAAATAGTCGCTAATTCACCCCTCCACTTT. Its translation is CASSLEIVANSPLHF.

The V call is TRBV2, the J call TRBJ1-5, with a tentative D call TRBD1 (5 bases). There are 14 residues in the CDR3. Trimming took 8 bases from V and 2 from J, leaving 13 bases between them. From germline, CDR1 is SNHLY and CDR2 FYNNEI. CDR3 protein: CASCRVGGNQPQHF. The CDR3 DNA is TGTGCCAGCTGCAGGGTGGGAGGCAATCAGCCCCAGCATTTT.

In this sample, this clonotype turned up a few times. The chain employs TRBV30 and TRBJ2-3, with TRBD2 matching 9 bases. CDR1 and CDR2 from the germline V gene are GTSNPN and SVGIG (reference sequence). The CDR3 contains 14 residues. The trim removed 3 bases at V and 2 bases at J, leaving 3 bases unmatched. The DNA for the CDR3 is TGTGCCTGGAGGCGCGGGAGGGCCACAGATACGCAGTATTTT. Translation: CAWRRGRATDTQYF.

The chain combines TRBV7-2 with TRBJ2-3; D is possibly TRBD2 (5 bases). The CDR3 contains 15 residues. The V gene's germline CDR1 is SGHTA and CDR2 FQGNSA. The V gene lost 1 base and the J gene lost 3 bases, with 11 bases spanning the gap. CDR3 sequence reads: CASSLDRGKTDTQYF. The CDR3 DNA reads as TGTGCCAGCAGCTTAGACCGAGGGAAGACAGATACGCAGTATTTT.

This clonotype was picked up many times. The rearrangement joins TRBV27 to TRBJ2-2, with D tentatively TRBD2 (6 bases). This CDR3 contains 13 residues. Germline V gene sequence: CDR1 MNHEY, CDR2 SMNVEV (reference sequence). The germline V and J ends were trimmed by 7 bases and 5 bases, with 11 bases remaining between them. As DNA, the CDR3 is TGTGCCAGCATACGGGAGAATACCGGGGAGCTGTTTTTT. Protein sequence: CASIRENTGELFF.

CDR3 nucleotide sequence: TGTGCCAGCAGTGTATCAGCGGGGGGGCCAGATACGCAGTATTTT. Translated: CASSVSAGGPDTQYF. The V gene is TRBV7-2, the J gene TRBJ2-3, with 10 positions matching TRBD2. The CDR3 is 15 amino acids. Unmatched junction bases numbered 7, after V lost 6 bases and J lost 4 bases. Germline CDR1 reads SGHTA; CDR2 reads FQGNSA.

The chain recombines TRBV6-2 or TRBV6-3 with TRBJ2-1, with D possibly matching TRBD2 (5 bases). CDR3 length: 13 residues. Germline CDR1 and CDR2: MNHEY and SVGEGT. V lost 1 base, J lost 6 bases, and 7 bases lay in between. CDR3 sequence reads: CASSYLRVNEQFF. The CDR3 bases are TGTGCCAGCAGTTACTTGCGGGTCAATGAGCAGTTCTTC.

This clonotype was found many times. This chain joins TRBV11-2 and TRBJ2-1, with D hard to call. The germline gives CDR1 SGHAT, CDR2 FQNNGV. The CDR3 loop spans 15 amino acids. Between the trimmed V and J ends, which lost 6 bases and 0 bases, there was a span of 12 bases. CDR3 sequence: CASRSWRSSYNEQFF. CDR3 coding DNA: TGTGCCAGCAGGAGCTGGCGAAGCTCCTACAATGAGCAGTTCTTC.

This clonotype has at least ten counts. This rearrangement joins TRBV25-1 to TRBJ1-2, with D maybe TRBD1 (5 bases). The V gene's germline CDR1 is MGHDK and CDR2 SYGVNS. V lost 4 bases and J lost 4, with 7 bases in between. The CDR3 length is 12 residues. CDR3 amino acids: CASSAGGYGYTF. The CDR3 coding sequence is TGTGCCAGCAGTGCGGGGGGCTATGGCTACACCTTC.

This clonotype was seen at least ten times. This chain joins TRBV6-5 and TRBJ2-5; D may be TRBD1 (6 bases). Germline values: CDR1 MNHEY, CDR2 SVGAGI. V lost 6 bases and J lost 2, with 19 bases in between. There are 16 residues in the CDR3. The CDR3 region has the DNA TGTGCCAGCAGCCCCCGGGACAAATATCCGCAAGAGACCCAGTACTTC. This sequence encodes CASSPRDKYPQETQYF.

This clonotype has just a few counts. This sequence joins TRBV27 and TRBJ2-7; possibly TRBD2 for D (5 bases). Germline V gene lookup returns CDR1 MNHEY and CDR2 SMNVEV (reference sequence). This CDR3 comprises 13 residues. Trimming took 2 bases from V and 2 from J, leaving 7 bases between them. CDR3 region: CASSLKRTYEQYF. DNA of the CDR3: TGTGCCAGCAGTTTAAAGCGGACCTACGAGCAGTACTTC.

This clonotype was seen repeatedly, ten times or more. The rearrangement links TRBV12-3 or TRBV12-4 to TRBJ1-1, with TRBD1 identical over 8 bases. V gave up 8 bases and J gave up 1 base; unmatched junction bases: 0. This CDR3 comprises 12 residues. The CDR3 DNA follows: TGTGCCAGCGGACAGGGGAACACTGAAGCTTTCTTT. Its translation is CASGQGNTEAFF.

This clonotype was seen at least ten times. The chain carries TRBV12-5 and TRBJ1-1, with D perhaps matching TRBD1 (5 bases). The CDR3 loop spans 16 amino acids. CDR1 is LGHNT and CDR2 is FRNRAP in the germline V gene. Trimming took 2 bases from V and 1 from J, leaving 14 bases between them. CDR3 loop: CASGLSGLGGNTEAFF. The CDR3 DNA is TGTGCTAGTGGTTTGTCAGGGCTGGGGGGGAACACTGAAGCTTTCTTT.

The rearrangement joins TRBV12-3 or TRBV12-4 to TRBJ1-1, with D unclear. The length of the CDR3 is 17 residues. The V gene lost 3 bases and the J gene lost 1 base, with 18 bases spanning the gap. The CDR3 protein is CASSFNAGRTQNTEAFF. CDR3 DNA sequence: TGTGCCAGCAGTTTTAACGCGGGCCGGACCCAGAACACTGAAGCTTTCTTT.

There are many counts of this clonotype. The CDR3 region is CASNRGEEANSNQPQHF. CDR3 nucleotides: TGTGCCAGCAATCGGGGGGAGGAGGCGAATAGCAATCAGCCCCAGCATTTT. V gene TRBV6-2 or TRBV6-3 combines with J gene TRBJ1-5; D possibly corresponds to TRBD1 (5 bases). Germline CDR1 is MNHEY and CDR2 is SVGEGT. This CDR3 contains 17 residues. The V gene lost 7 bases and the J gene lost 0 bases, with 19 bases spanning the gap.

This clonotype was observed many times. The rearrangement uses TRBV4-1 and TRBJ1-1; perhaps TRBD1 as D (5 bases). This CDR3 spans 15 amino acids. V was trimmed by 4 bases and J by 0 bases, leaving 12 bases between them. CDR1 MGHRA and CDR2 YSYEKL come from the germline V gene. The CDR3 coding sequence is TGCGCCAGCAGCCCTTGGGGACTGCTGAACACTGAAGCTTTCTTT. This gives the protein CASSPWGLLNTEAFF.

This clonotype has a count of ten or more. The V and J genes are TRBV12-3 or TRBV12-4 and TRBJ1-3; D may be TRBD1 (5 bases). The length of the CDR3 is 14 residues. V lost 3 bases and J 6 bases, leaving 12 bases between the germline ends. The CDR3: CASSFTLGENTIYF. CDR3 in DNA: TGTGCCAGCAGTTTTACCTTAGGGGAAAACACCATATATTTT.

In nucleotides, the CDR3 is TGTGCCACCAGTGATCCAAGTTTCGGGACACACAATCAGCCCCAGCATTTT. Translation gives CATSDPSFGTHNQPQHF. This sequence joins TRBV24-1 and TRBJ1-5; maybe TRBD1 (6 bases). V gave up 3 bases and J gave up 3 bases, with 17 bases separating them. Germline V gene data show CDR1 as KGHDR and CDR2 as SFDVKD. This CDR3 has 17 residues.